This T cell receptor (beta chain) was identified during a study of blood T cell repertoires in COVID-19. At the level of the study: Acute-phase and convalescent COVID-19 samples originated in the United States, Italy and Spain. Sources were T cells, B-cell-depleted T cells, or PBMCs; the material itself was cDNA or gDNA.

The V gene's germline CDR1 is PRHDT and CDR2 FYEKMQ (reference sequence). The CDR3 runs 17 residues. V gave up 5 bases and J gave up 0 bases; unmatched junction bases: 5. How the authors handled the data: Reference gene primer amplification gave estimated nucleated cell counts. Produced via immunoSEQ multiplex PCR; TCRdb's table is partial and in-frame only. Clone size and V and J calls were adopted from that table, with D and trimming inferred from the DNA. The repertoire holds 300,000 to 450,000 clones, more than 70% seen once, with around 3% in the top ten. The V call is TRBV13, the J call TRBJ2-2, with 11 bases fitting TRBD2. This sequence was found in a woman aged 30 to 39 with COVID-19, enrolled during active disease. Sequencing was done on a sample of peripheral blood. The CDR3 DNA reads TGTGCCAGCAGCGCGACTAGCGGGGCTTCGAACACCGGGGAGCTGTTTTTT. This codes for CASSATSGASNTGELFF.